This paragraph reports one T cell receptor beta chain. Antigen specificity is unknown. Germline trimming cut 3 bases from V and 8 bases from J; bases unmatched to any gene: 3. This CDR3 spans 13 amino acids. Sample time point: patch test 1, 2 weeks after DPC sensitization. Treatment noted: therapeutic diphenylcyclopropenone sensitization with weekly scalp DPC. A single record per CDR3 protein comes from TCRdb applying MiXCR to the RACE reads. The sample lists 350,000 or so distinct CDR3 sequences, about 7% seen once, with approximately 8% in the top ten. The sample is drawn from a study of human T cells and chemical hapten exposure. As for the study in general: Patch tests containing 0.01% DPC, applied to the upper back, were read at 6 days. Small differences in pooled library volume mainly drove the variation in TCR yields per sample. Overall study findings and caveats: PT1 expanded TCR counts correlated positively with patch test score. Donors in the study had alopecia, meaning their immune response may differ from healthy people's.

The sequence was collected from a woman aged 18 to 35 with alopecia areata. Some clones in this sample may be carry-over from other donors' samples. The chain carries TRBV12-3 or TRBV12-4 and TRBJ1-1; TRBD1 aligns across 10 bases. Sequences were derived from whole blood, sampled in connection with sensitization to the hapten diphenylcyclopropenone (DPC). CDR3 sequence: CASSLGQGLEAFF. DNA for the CDR3: TGTGCCAGCAGTTTGGGACAGGGGCTAGAAGCTTTCTTT.